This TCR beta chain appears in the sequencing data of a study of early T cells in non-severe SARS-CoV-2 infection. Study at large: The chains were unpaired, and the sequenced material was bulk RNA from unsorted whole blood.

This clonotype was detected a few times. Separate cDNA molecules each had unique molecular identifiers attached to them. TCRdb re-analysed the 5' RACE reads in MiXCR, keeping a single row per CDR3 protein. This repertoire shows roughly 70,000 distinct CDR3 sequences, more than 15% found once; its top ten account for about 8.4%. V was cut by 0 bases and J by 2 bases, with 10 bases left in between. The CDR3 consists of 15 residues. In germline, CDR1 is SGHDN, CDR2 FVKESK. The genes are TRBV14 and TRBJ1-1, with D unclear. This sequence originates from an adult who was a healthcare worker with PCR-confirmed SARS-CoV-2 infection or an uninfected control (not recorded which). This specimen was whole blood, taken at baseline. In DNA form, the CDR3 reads TGTGCCAGCAGCCAAGATTTGGGCGTTAACACTGAAGCTTTCTTT. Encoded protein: CASSQDLGVNTEAFF.